This TCR beta chain was retrieved from a study of blood T cells in healthy people across ages. Study background: Roughly one uniquely barcoded beta molecule per two T cells was captured.

Regarding this clonotype: Its specificity is not known.

Isolation of PBMCs gave at least 6.5 million cells per sample. The CDR3 has 17 amino acids. Germline V gives CDR1 LGHNA, CDR2 YNFKEQ. Trimming at V came to 4 bases and at J to 7 bases, leaving 11 bases not matched to a gene. General study findings and limits: Versus aged donors, long-lived donors had higher diversity and more naive CD4+ cells.

With a J-beta primer mix and a sample-barcoded 5' primer, a second PCR ran about 7 to 12 cycles. Each cDNA molecule received a tag from a template-switch adaptor that had 12 random nucleotides. TCRdb passed the 5' RACE reads through MiXCR, listing each CDR3 protein once. The data show just over 800,000 distinct CDR3 sequences, around two thirds seen once. The TCR sequence derives from a man aged 25 to 40 in good health. The chain has TRBV4-2 and TRBJ2-1; TRBD2 agrees at 12 bases. Specimen: blood. CDR3: CASSPDPSGGALNEQFF. CDR3 sequence (DNA): TGTGCCAGCAGCCCAGACCCTAGCGGGGGGGCCTTGAATGAGCAGTTCTTC.